This is a list of T cell receptor beta chains from one sample in a study of T cells in Graves' hyperthyroidism and ophthalmopathy. TCRdb reanalysed the multiplex PCR reads using MiXCR and keeps one entry per CDR3 protein. The data show more than 450,000 distinct CDR3 sequences, with around 15% seen just once and around 14% held by the top ten. The specimen was blood. These receptors all stem from a woman between 35 and 50 years old with Graves' hyperthyroidism. Each CDR3 is given without its conserved first and last residue. The order of the fields is CDR3 protein, V gene, D gene. D genes are given only for firm matches.

cdr3_aa: ASSLVTEGEKLF
v_call: TRBV27
d_call: -

cdr3_aa: ASSTGQNEKLF
v_call: TRBV12-3/TRBV12-4
d_call: -

cdr3_aa: ASSPPSWLAGGPHKGEQF
v_call: TRBV18
d_call: TRBD2

cdr3_aa: AISESTGNTIY
v_call: TRBV10-3
d_call: -

cdr3_aa: ASSLPPGQGDEKLF
v_call: TRBV25-1
d_call: TRBD1

cdr3_aa: SARGETSSNEQF
v_call: TRBV20-1
d_call: TRBD2

cdr3_aa: ASSPSSGGAGTEAF
v_call: TRBV4-2
d_call: TRBD1

cdr3_aa: ASSPGSTSGNYEQY
v_call: TRBV7-9
d_call: TRBD2

cdr3_aa: ASSLDVDPRLDTQY
v_call: TRBV11-2
d_call: -

cdr3_aa: ASSPGVSGSDEQF
v_call: TRBV7-7
d_call: -

cdr3_aa: ASTFSLDNTGELF
v_call: TRBV12-3/TRBV12-4
d_call: -

cdr3_aa: ASSLLAGLGYEQY
v_call: TRBV11-1
d_call: TRBD2

cdr3_aa: ATSRDWTSGRYEQY
v_call: TRBV15
d_call: TRBD2

cdr3_aa: SARESAGGRSYEQY
v_call: TRBV20-1
d_call: -

cdr3_aa: ASSTQGQGNLGQH
v_call: TRBV19
d_call: TRBD1

cdr3_aa: ASSQDPQGALGQY
v_call: TRBV7-2
d_call: TRBD1

cdr3_aa: ASSWDRGSGELF
v_call: TRBV5-1
d_call: TRBD1

cdr3_aa: ASSFGQGNEKLF
v_call: TRBV5-1
d_call: TRBD1

cdr3_aa: ASSLDLPTGGQNTGELF
v_call: TRBV11-2
d_call: -

cdr3_aa: SARDDRSWETQY
v_call: TRBV20-1
d_call: -

cdr3_aa: ASSQLIGGDGYTQY
v_call: TRBV4-1
d_call: -

cdr3_aa: ASSYYREKGEAF
v_call: TRBV6-9
d_call: -

cdr3_aa: SGTRAGFRDEQF
v_call: TRBV20-1
d_call: -

cdr3_aa: ASRDRGGAF
v_call: TRBV2
d_call: TRBD1

cdr3_aa: AISGVPVSTDTQY
v_call: TRBV10-3
d_call: -

cdr3_aa: ASTEGTGKYEQY
v_call: TRBV25-1
d_call: TRBD1

cdr3_aa: ASTLNRGAGSPLH
v_call: TRBV28
d_call: -

cdr3_aa: ASSRDRENTEAF
v_call: TRBV7-2
d_call: -

cdr3_aa: ASKYRENTEAF
v_call: TRBV5-1
d_call: -

cdr3_aa: AISEGGGSNQPQH
v_call: TRBV10-3
d_call: -

cdr3_aa: ASSLAGVPFYGYT
v_call: TRBV27
d_call: -

cdr3_aa: SARRAHYEQY
v_call: TRBV20-1
d_call: -

cdr3_aa: ASSLKGTGYSNQPQH
v_call: TRBV27
d_call: TRBD1

cdr3_aa: ASSLDVGGHGYT
v_call: TRBV28
d_call: -

cdr3_aa: ASSLIPGLAGGETQY
v_call: TRBV5-6
d_call: TRBD2

cdr3_aa: ASSPPGEGEQF
v_call: TRBV6-1
d_call: -

cdr3_aa: ASSLGIRLEVQETQY
v_call: TRBV7-9
d_call: -

cdr3_aa: ATRDREGTGELF
v_call: TRBV10-3
d_call: TRBD1

cdr3_aa: ASSVGDRAQETQY
v_call: TRBV5-1
d_call: TRBD1